This T cell receptor beta chain was observed in a study of T cells in Graves' hyperthyroidism and ophthalmopathy. Study-wide results and caveats: Most thyroid clonotypes expanded above 0.001 appeared in blood too.

This clonotype was seen repeatedly, ten times or more. Its antigen is not known. Trimming took off 7 bases at V and 2 bases at J, with 18 bases between the two ends. Germline-derived CDR1 and CDR2 are SGHAT and FQNNGV. CDR3 size: 15 residues. Ophthalmopathy cases scored 3 or more on the Clinical Activity Score and 4 or more on NOSPECS grade, with duration below 3 months. Exclusion criteria comprised uncontrolled infection, other autoimmune disease, pregnancy or lactation. Fresh peripheral blood, about 10 ml of it, supplied the PBMCs. RNA transcripts gave rise to amplified TCR beta CDR3 regions. The HTBI primer set served for first-round RT-PCR of the TCR CDR3. TCRdb independently ran MiXCR on the multiplex PCR reads; one entry per CDR3 protein. Among around 690,000 distinct CDR3 sequences listed, less than 25% were seen once.

Sequenced: blood. The chain joins TRBV11-2 to TRBJ2-7; weak D call: TRBD1 (6 bases). This TCR was sampled from a man in his thirties or forties with Graves' ophthalmopathy. In DNA, the CDR3 is TGTGCCAGCACCGATCGGTGGGACACGCCCTACGAGCAGTACTTC. It is translated as CASTDRWDTPYEQYF.